This T cell receptor beta chain emerged from a study of blood T cell repertoires in COVID-19. The overall study: COVID-19 samples, acute and convalescent, were from the United States, Italy and Spain. PBMCs, B-cell-depleted T cells, or T cells provided the cDNA or gDNA that made up the material.

CDR1 SGHAT and CDR2 FQNNGV come from the germline V gene. CDR3 size: 16 residues. After removal of 0 bases from V and 9 bases from J, the junction contained 11 bases not matched to a gene. Authors' analysis steps: Amplification of reference gene primers provided the estimated nucleated cell counts. Sequencing used immunoSEQ multiplex PCR; TCRdb keeps in-frame clones, though not all of them. V and J calls and clone size are those listed in that table; D and trimming were worked out from the DNA. The data contain some 44,000 clones, around nine tenths of them singletons. This receptor was taken from a human donor in a cohort sampled during active COVID-19. This rearrangement joins TRBV11-2 to TRBJ2-1; TRBD1 aligns across 7 bases. Sample: peripheral blood. The CDR3 here is CASSLETGVRQAEQFF. Written as DNA, the CDR3 is TGTGCCAGCAGCTTAGAAACAGGGGTACGGCAGGCTGAGCAGTTCTTC.